One sample yielded the 10 T cell receptor beta chains listed below, sequenced in a study of blood T cells in healthy people across ages. Next came a second PCR, run for about 6 to 11 cycles, which used a sample-barcoded 5' primer along with a J-beta primer mix. Each CDR3 protein gets one entry after TCRdb re-called the 5' RACE reads with MiXCR. In the table there are 850,000 or so distinct CDR3 sequences, more than 25% of which are singletons. Sequenced input: blood. These receptors all stem from a woman of 80 years or more in good health.

This clonotype occurred once. A clone one base away is much larger, so this may be a read error. The J gene is TRBJ1-4, the V gene TRBV7-9; 7 nucleotides line up with TRBD1. Germline V lookup: CDR1 SEHNR, CDR2 FQNEAQ (reference sequence). The CDR3 loop spans 15 amino acids. The CDR3 here is CAGSYQGGRNEKLFF. CDR3 bases: TGTGCCGGCAGCTACCAGGGGGGGCGAAATGAAAAACTGTTTTTT. Based on the CDR3 plus reference TRBV7-9 and TRBJ1-4, the full variable domain is DTGVSQNPRHKITKRGQNVTFRCDPISEHNRLYWYRQTLGQGPEFLTYFQNEAQLEKSRLLSDRFSAERPKGSFSTLEIQRTEQGDSAMYLCAGSYQGGRNEKLFFGSGTQLSVL.

This clonotype has ten or more counts. The chain couples TRBV20-1 to TRBJ2-3; no reliable D call. V dropped 6 bases and J dropped 4 bases, with 20 bases sitting between them. CDR1 and CDR2 (germline): DFQATT, SNEGSKA (reference sequence). The CDR3 spans 15 residues. CDR3 bases: TGCAGTGCCCGGGTAATAAAAGAAACGGCAGATACGCAGTATTTT. Protein product: CSARVIKETADTQYF.

This clonotype was counted ten times or more. This chain connects TRBV12-3 or TRBV12-4 to TRBJ2-1; D is uncertain. V was clipped by 3 bases and J by 10 bases, with 10 bases between them. The CDR3 loop spans 12 amino acids. CDR3 loop: CASSFRLREQFF. DNA of the CDR3: TGTGCCAGCAGTTTTAGGTTGAGGGAGCAGTTCTTC.

Details on this clonotype: A read error may explain this, as a much larger clone is one base away. This chain links TRBV7-9 with TRBJ2-4; TRBD1 agrees at 8 bases. CDR3 length: 15 residues. Germline V CDR1 and CDR2: SEHNR, FQNEAQ (reference sequence). The CDR3 protein is CAISSGQTGGYIQYF. The CDR3 DNA is TGTGCCATCAGCTCGGGGCAAACAGGGGGTTACATTCAGTACTTC.

Worth noting for this clonotype: Given a much more abundant clone one base away, this may be a read error. The chain joins TRBV4-2 to TRBJ1-4, with D possibly TRBD1 on 6 matching bases. Trimming took off 1 base at V and 7 bases at J, with 13 bases between the two ends. The germline CDR1 and CDR2 sequences are LGHNA and YNFKEQ. The CDR3 consists of 15 residues. For the CDR3, the DNA is TGTGCCAGCAGCCAAGGGACAGTCAATAGTGAAAAACTGTTTTTT. Translation gives CASSQGTVNSEKLFF.

On this clonotype: Germline and junction disagree at one end, which may indicate a read error. The chain uses TRBV11-2 and TRBJ1-6; 8 nucleotides line up with TRBD1. Germline V gives CDR1 SGHAT, CDR2 FQNNGV. CDR3 length: 15 amino acids. Here the CDR3 reads CASSSEGTGGSPPHF. The CDR3 DNA sequence: TGTGCCAGCAGCTCCGAGGGTACAGGGGGTTCACCCCCCCACTTT.

This chain connects TRBV18 to TRBJ2-1; D gene uncertain. There are 16 residues in the CDR3. V lost 1 base and J 7 bases, leaving 17 bases between the germline ends. CDR1 and CDR2 (germline): KGHSH, LQKENI. CDR3 nucleotides: TGTGCCAGCTCACCACGGATTGGATCCGGTGGGAATGAGCAGTTCTTC. It yields the protein CASSPRIGSGGNEQFF. The variable domain in full, with the rest retrieved from reference TRBV18 and TRBJ2-1, is NAGVMQNPRHLVRRRGQEARLRCSPMKGHSHVYWYRQLPEEGLKFMVYLQKENIIDESGMPKERFSAEFPKEGPSILRIQQVVRGDSAAYFCASSPRIGSGGNEQFFGPGTRLTVL.

In the case of this clonotype: This may arise from a read error, as a much more abundant clone is one base away. CDR3 loop: CASSQGDQEQYF. CDR3 nucleotide sequence: TGTGCCAGCAGCCAAGGGGACCAAGAGCAGTACTTC. The V call is TRBV14, the J call TRBJ2-5; D tentatively reads TRBD1 or TRBD2 (5 bases each). From germline, CDR1 is SGHDN and CDR2 FVKESK. V was shortened by 1 base and J by 11 bases, with 11 bases between the two germline ends. The CDR3 has 12 amino acids.

This clonotype has only one observation. CDR3 nucleotides: TGTGCCTGCGGCGGGCTAGCAGATACGCAGTATTTT. It translates to CACGGLADTQYF. The chain couples TRBV30 to TRBJ2-3, with D possibly TRBD2 on 5 matching bases. Germline V gene lookup returns CDR1 GTSNPN and CDR2 SVGIG (reference sequence). The ends were cut back, 6 bases at V and 4 bases at J, with 11 bases in the middle. This CDR3 has 12 residues.

CDR3 sequence reads: CASSLVPAGASTDTQYF. In DNA form, the CDR3 reads TGTGCCAGCAGCTTAGTCCCCGCGGGGGCCAGCACAGATACGCAGTATTTT. The chain uses TRBV7-9 and TRBJ2-3; tentative D call: TRBD2 (7 bases). With 1 base removed from V and 0 bases from J, the gap between germline ends came to 14 bases. This CDR3 spans 17 amino acids. Looked up from germline, CDR1 is SEHNR and CDR2 is FQNEAQ (reference sequence).